The source of this T cell receptor beta chain is a study of cytotoxic CD8 clonotypes in ibrutinib-treated CLL. Study results and limitations: Under therapy, public clonotypes either contracted or stayed stable, and they were uncommon. Measured clonality at baseline was greater than in age-matched healthy donors and tracked with circulating CD8+ T-cell counts.

A remark on this clone: What it binds is not known.

The germline V gene has CDR1 KGHSH and CDR2 LQKENI. The CDR3 sequence is 16 residues long. The V gene lost 2 bases and the J gene lost 2 bases, with 12 bases spanning the gap. Sequencing was performed with immunoSEQ multiplex PCR; in TCRdb, only in-frame clones are kept and a portion is missing. The table records 24,000 or so clones, 65% to 80% of them present only once. About 2.2 micrograms of genomic DNA, which was extracted from cryopreserved PBMCs, served as the material used for the TCR beta libraries. The source was PBMCs, collected after 12 months of ibrutinib treatment. The chain uses TRBV18 and TRBJ2-2, with D perhaps TRBD2 (6 bases). This sequence originates from a human donor with chronic lymphocytic leukemia. The CDR3 bases are TGTGCCAGCTCACCAAGAGCGGGTGACAACACCGGGGAGCTGTTTTTT. This translates into CASSPRAGDNTGELFF.